These 29 T cell receptor beta chains were all obtained from the same sample, sequenced in a study of monozygotic twins with cystic fibrosis. Profiled with immunoSEQ multiplex PCR; TCRdb holds only in-frame clones, not every one. The table records roughly 32,000 clones, nearly 98% of them present only once. The sequencing input was blood. The origin of the receptors is a girl aged 2-10 years with cystic fibrosis.

V is TRBV5-4 and J is TRBJ1-1; 8 bases agree with TRBD1. V trimming: 5 bases; J trimming: 4 bases; junction bases outside the gene matches: 4. This CDR3 has 13 residues. Germline CDR1 is SGHNT and CDR2 is YYREEE (reference sequence). The CDR3 sequence is CASRPDRATEAFF. The CDR3 nucleotides are TGTGCCAGCAGACCGGACAGGGCCACTGAAGCTTTCTTT.

This rearrangement joins TRBV19 to TRBJ2-7, with D perhaps matching TRBD1 or TRBD2 (5 bases each). The length of the CDR3 is 14 residues. Trimming took off 4 bases at V and 0 bases at J, with 10 bases between the two ends. Germline CDR1 LNHDA, CDR2 SQIVND (reference sequence). The CDR3 DNA reads TGTGCCAGTAGTAGCCGGGACCTCTCCTACGAGCAGTACTTC. Translation: CASSSRDLSYEQYF.

The chain uses TRBV5-8 and TRBJ1-5; D remains ambiguous. V shed 1 base and J shed 7 bases, with 6 bases lying between them. Germline V lookup: CDR1 SGHTS, CDR2 YDEGEE. The CDR3 loop spans 12 amino acids. The CDR3 loop is CASSLTQQPQHF. The CDR3 DNA reads as TGTGCCAGCAGCTTGACTCAACAGCCCCAGCATTTT.

V and J are TRBV19 and TRBJ1-5; no firm D call. V lost 1 base and J lost 4, with 8 bases in between. The germline CDR1 and CDR2 sequences are LNHDA and SQIVND (reference sequence). The CDR3 consists of 14 residues. Written as DNA, the CDR3 is TGTGCCAGTAGTATAGTTAGGGTAAATCAGCCCCAGCATTTT. Translating it yields CASSIVRVNQPQHF.

This clone was detected only once. The rearrangement joins TRBV5-6 to TRBJ2-5; perhaps TRBD2 as D (6 bases). CDR1 SGHDT and CDR2 YYEEEE come from the germline V gene. With 1 base removed from V and 11 bases from J, the gap between germline ends came to 18 bases. This CDR3 has 14 residues. The CDR3 is CASSLRGFLGEQYF. CDR3 DNA: TGTGCCAGCAGCTTGCGGGGGTTTTTGGGTGAGCAGTACTTC.

This rearrangement joins TRBV10-3 to TRBJ2-7; no definite D call. CDR1 and CDR2 from the germline V gene are ENHRY and SYGVKD. The CDR3 sequence is 13 residues long. Trimming removed 3 bases from V and 2 bases from J, with 8 bases in between. Here the CDR3 reads CAISEQGTYEQYF. The CDR3 nucleotides are TGTGCCATCAGTGAACAAGGAACCTACGAGCAGTACTTC.

The V and J genes are TRBV15 and TRBJ2-2; the match to TRBD1 covers 8 bases. J gave up 3 bases and V 1 base, and 7 bases lay outside the gene matches. CDR1 and CDR2 from the germline V gene are LNHNV and YYDKDF (reference sequence). The length of the CDR3 is 17 residues. This CDR3 is CATSRGWTGWDTGELFF. For the CDR3, the DNA is TGTGCCACCAGCAGAGGTTGGACAGGGTGGGACACCGGGGAGCTGTTTTTT.

The chain is built from TRBV6-5 and TRBJ1-2, with unresolved D. Per germline, CDR1 MNHEY and CDR2 SVGAGI. V was pared by 4 bases and J by 1 base, with 10 bases between. This CDR3 is built from 14 residues. CDR3 nucleotide sequence: TGTGCCAGCAGTTCCGGCAGAAGTAACTATGGCTACACCTTC. It translates to CASSSGRSNYGYTF.

The rearrangement links TRBV11-2 to TRBJ2-7; 10 bases are a match to TRBD1. The CDR3 totals 12 residues. V was clipped by 10 bases and J by 5 bases; unmatched bases: 5. The germline CDR1 and CDR2 sequences are SGHAT and FQNNGV. CDR3 protein: CAIRTGGNEQYF. CDR3 sequence (DNA): TGTGCCATTCGGACAGGGGGGAACGAGCAGTACTTC.

The gene calls are TRBV5-4 and TRBJ2-5; the D call may be TRBD1 or TRBD2 (5 bases each). From germline, CDR1 is SGHNT and CDR2 YYREEE (reference sequence). This CDR3 is 15 amino acids long. Trimming removed 4 bases from V and 5 bases from J, with 18 bases in between. In nucleotides, the CDR3 is TGTGCCAGCAGCCCCGCCCCCGGGGCGCCTGAGACCCAGTACTTC. Encoded protein: CASSPAPGAPETQYF. Looking up the rest from reference TRBV5-4 and TRBJ2-5 gives the full variable domain: ETGVTQSPTHLIKTRGQQVTLRCSSQSGHNTVSWYQQALGQGPQFIFQYYREEENGRGNFPPRFSGLQFPNYSSELNVNALELDDSALYLCASSPAPGAPETQYFGPGTRLLVL.

This clone appeared once. This chain connects TRBV29-1 to TRBJ2-2; D ambiguous. There are 14 residues in the CDR3. Trimming removed 1 base from V and 0 bases from J, with 6 bases in between. Germline loops: CDR1 SQVTM, CDR2 ANQGSEA. CDR3 in DNA: TGCAGCGTTGAAGGCGCCGCGAACACCGGGGAGCTGTTTTTT. It specifies CSVEGAANTGELFF.

The rearrangement links TRBV9 to TRBJ1-2; D is unresolved. CDR3 size: 15 residues. Between the trimmed V and J ends, which lost 0 bases and 1 base, there was a span of 10 bases. CDR1 and CDR2 from the germline V gene are SGDLS and YYNGEE. The CDR3 coding sequence is TGTGCCAGCAGCGTAGGGGCCCACGATAACTATGGCTACACCTTC. It encodes CASSVGAHDNYGYTF.

J is TRBJ2-7 and V is TRBV5-4, with TRBD2 matching over 14 bases. Germline values: CDR1 SGHNT, CDR2 YYREEE (reference sequence). V shed 4 bases, J shed 5 bases, and the junction held 5 bases outside the gene matches. The length of the CDR3 is 15 residues. CDR3 residues: CASSPGLAGGDEQYF. The DNA of the CDR3 is TGTGCCAGCAGCCCCGGACTAGCGGGAGGTGACGAGCAGTACTTC.

The chain joins TRBV19 to TRBJ1-1, with D perhaps TRBD1 (5 bases). Looked up from germline, CDR1 is LNHDA and CDR2 is SQIVND (reference sequence). The CDR3 extends over 14 amino acids. Trimming cost V 5 bases and J 3 bases, with 13 bases left between them. CDR3 sequence reads: CASSGTWGDTEAFF. The CDR3 nucleotides read TGTGCCAGTAGTGGAACGTGGGGGGACACTGAAGCTTTCTTT.

The chain carries TRBV7-9 and TRBJ2-1; TRBD1 matches 9 bases. V trimming: 4 bases; J trimming: 6 bases; junction bases outside the gene matches: 13. Germline V gene sequence: CDR1 SEHNR, CDR2 FQNEAQ (reference sequence). The CDR3 extends over 17 amino acids. The CDR3 nucleotides are TGTGCCAGCAGCTCAAACTACGACAGGGGGATTTTCAATGAGCAGTTCTTC. This codes for CASSSNYDRGIFNEQFF.

The J gene is TRBJ1-2, the V gene TRBV14, with 9 bases aligning to TRBD1. The CDR3 sequence is 15 residues long. V shed 5 bases, J shed 5 bases, and the junction held 9 bases outside the gene matches. The germline CDR1 and CDR2 sequences are SGHDN and FVKESK. This chain's CDR3 is CASSYTGGTLYGYTF. CDR3 coding DNA: TGTGCCAGCAGCTACACAGGGGGCACTTTATATGGCTACACCTTC.

The rearrangement uses TRBV5-1 and TRBJ2-3, with TRBD2 matching 8 bases. V lost 3 bases, J lost 0 bases, and 6 bases stayed unmatched. This CDR3 comprises 16 residues. Germline values: CDR1 SGHRS, CDR2 YFSETQ. The CDR3 DNA is TGCGCCAGCAGCTGGGGAGCGGGGGAGAGCACAGATACGCAGTATTTT. Its translation is CASSWGAGESTDTQYF.

The chain combines TRBV5-4 with TRBJ1-2, with TRBD1 matching over 7 bases. Germline loops: CDR1 SGHNT, CDR2 YYREEE (reference sequence). The ends lost 5 bases at V and 2 bases at J; junction bases unmatched: 6. This CDR3 spans 14 amino acids. This CDR3 is CASRSEGQNYGYTF. CDR3 nucleotides: TGTGCCAGCAGGAGCGAGGGACAGAACTATGGCTACACCTTC.

The V call is TRBV19, the J call TRBJ2-1, with 7 bases matching TRBD2. V was clipped by 5 bases and J by 5 bases; unmatched bases: 12. This CDR3 is 16 amino acids long. Germline loops: CDR1 LNHDA, CDR2 SQIVND (reference sequence). CDR3 sequence: CASSLLGLVKDNEQFF. Written as DNA, the CDR3 is TGTGCCAGTAGTCTTTTAGGACTAGTTAAGGACAATGAGCAGTTCTTC.

The chain is built from TRBV19 and TRBJ2-2; 8 bases agree with TRBD1. CDR3 length: 17 amino acids. Germline CDR1 LNHDA, CDR2 SQIVND (reference sequence). With V trimmed by 5 bases and J by 0 bases, 8 bases remained unmatched. CDR3 protein: CASSGGQAYANTGELFF. CDR3 DNA sequence: TGTGCCAGTAGTGGGGGACAGGCCTACGCGAACACCGGGGAGCTGTTTTTT.

The chain uses TRBV5-8 and TRBJ1-2; 8 nucleotides agree with TRBD1. J lost 3 bases, V lost 6 bases, and 16 bases had no gene match. CDR1 and CDR2 from the germline V gene are SGHTS and YDEGEE. The length of the CDR3 is 17 residues. The CDR3 region is CASTPWAGGDFDYGYTF. As DNA, the CDR3 is TGTGCCAGCACCCCCTGGGCAGGGGGCGATTTCGACTATGGCTACACCTTC.

The V call is TRBV18, the J call TRBJ2-7; D is ambiguous. CDR3 size: 13 residues. The germline gives CDR1 KGHSH, CDR2 LQKENI. V lost 2 bases and J lost 4, with 9 bases in between. The CDR3 region is CASSPTPLYEQYF. CDR3 nucleotides: TGTGCCAGCTCACCAACCCCTCTATACGAGCAGTACTTC.

V and J are TRBV9 and TRBJ1-2; D is uncertain. This CDR3 is 15 amino acids long. V lost 2 bases and J 8 bases, leaving 19 bases between the germline ends. The germline gives CDR1 SGDLS, CDR2 YYNGEE. In DNA, the CDR3 is TGTGCCAGCAGCGTGAGGACTTCATTGACGACAGGCTACACCTTC. Its protein product is CASSVRTSLTTGYTF.

The gene calls are TRBV18 and TRBJ1-1, with TRBD1 matching 8 bases. This CDR3 is 14 amino acids long. V trimming: 4 bases; J trimming: 4 bases; junction bases outside the gene matches: 5. Germline-derived CDR1 and CDR2 are KGHSH and LQKENI. The CDR3 DNA follows: TGTGCCAGCTCACGATTGACAGGGGTCACTGAAGCTTTCTTT. Translation: CASSRLTGVTEAFF.

The genes are TRBV10-3 and TRBJ2-4; perhaps TRBD1 as D (6 bases). The length of the CDR3 is 19 residues. V was cut by 8 bases and J by 0 bases, with 26 bases left in between. Germline lookup yields CDR1 ENHRY and CDR2 SYGVKD. CDR3 coding DNA: TGTGCCATCGTGGGACACCCATCTCTCCTTGAACTAGCCAAAAACATTCAGTACTTC. Protein product: CAIVGHPSLLELAKNIQYF.

CDR3 in amino acids: CASAKQVGGYTF. The CDR3 DNA is TGTGCCAGCGCGAAACAGGTTGGGGGCTACACCTTC. This chain connects TRBV2 to TRBJ1-2; D is possibly TRBD1 (5 bases). The CDR3 sequence is 12 residues long. Germline V gene lookup returns CDR1 SNHLY and CDR2 FYNNEI. V was clipped by 8 bases and J by 8 bases, with 15 bases between them.

The J gene is TRBJ2-4, the V gene TRBV30, with D possibly matching TRBD1 (6 bases). In germline, CDR1 is GTSNPN, CDR2 SVGIG (reference sequence). The V and J ends lost 2 bases and 8 bases respectively, with 16 bases between them. This CDR3 is built from 14 residues. The DNA of the CDR3 is TGTGCCTGGAGTCTACTACAGGGTTGGGACATTCAGTACTTC. It translates to CAWSLLQGWDIQYF.

The gene calls are TRBV15 and TRBJ2-7, with D possibly being TRBD2 (5 bases). Trimming shortened V by 4 bases and J by 3 bases, and 10 bases separated the two germline ends. In germline, CDR1 is LNHNV, CDR2 YYDKDF (reference sequence). The CDR3 is 13 amino acids. The CDR3: CATSTREHYEQYF. The CDR3 DNA is TGTGCCACCAGCACACGGGAACACTACGAGCAGTACTTC.

The chain couples TRBV5-4 to TRBJ1-1; maybe TRBD1 (5 bases). This CDR3 is 15 amino acids long. The V gene's germline CDR1 is SGHNT and CDR2 YYREEE (reference sequence). V was shortened by 4 bases and J by 3 bases, with 16 bases between the two germline ends. DNA of the CDR3: TGTGCCAGCAGCCCCTTAGTAGGGGAGGACACTGAAGCTTTCTTT. Its translation: CASSPLVGEDTEAFF.